This paragraph covers one T cell receptor (beta chain) sequence. Its antigen is as yet unknown. The CDR3 end falls 3 residues outside the read, so it is completed with the germline J gene. This sample was included in a study of T cells in women clearing cervical HPV infection. The wider study: Blood came at first lesion visit for cases, post-clearance for controls. Study-wide points: Richness differences could reflect unmeasured T-cell content per sample. Cases carried less TRBV6-7 than controls: roughly 0.12% versus 0.17%.

The CDR3 is made up of 15 amino acids. J was trimmed by 2 bases and V by 6 bases; bases with no gene match: 8. The germline V gene has CDR1 DFQATT and CDR2 SNEGSKA (reference sequence). Produced via immunoSEQ multiplex PCR; TCRdb's table is partial and in-frame only. This sample's clone table lists about 45,000 clones. The J gene is TRBJ2-5, the V gene TRBV20-1, with 11 bases identical to TRBD2. The source material was blood buffy coat. The receptor's source is a woman between 18 and 70 years old with a cervical HPV16 infection that either progressed to CIN3+ or cleared (not recorded which). This CDR3 is CSAGVAGGQQETQYF. The CDR3 bases that were read are TGCAGTGCAGGGGTAGCGGGGGGGCAACAAGAGACC.